A single sample is the source of the 5 T cell receptor beta chains below, sequenced in a study of CD8+ T cells in alopecia areata. cDNA prepared by RNA extraction and subsequent reverse transcription served as the template for sequencing. The table came from immunoSEQ multiplex PCR; TCRdb's copy has only in-frame clones and leaves some out. The sample lists 150,000 to 200,000 clones; around 57% were seen once. Sample: CD4+ T cells sorted from blood. These receptors all stem from a human donor in good health.

V gene TRBV5-1 combines with J gene TRBJ2-7; D call uncertain. Germline lookup yields CDR1 SGHRS and CDR2 YFSETQ. Trimming stripped 0 bases from V and 4 bases from J, with 5 bases between. This CDR3 contains 12 residues. In nucleotides, the CDR3 is TGCGCCAGCAGCTTGGACGGGTACGAGCAGTACTTC. Translation: CASSLDGYEQYF. Complete variable domain (other parts from reference TRBV5-1 and TRBJ2-7): KAGVTQTPRYLIKTRGQQVTLSCSPISGHRSVSWYQQTPGQGLQFLFEYFSETQRNKGNFPGRFSGRQFSNSRSEMNVSTLELGDSALYLCASSLDGYEQYFGPGTRLTVT.

The J gene is TRBJ1-2, the V gene TRBV5-6; no firm D call. Germline-derived CDR1 and CDR2 are SGHDT and YYEEEE. V lost 4 bases and J 9 bases, leaving 16 bases between the germline ends. This CDR3 spans 13 amino acids. CDR3 protein: CASSRTETGSYTF. The DNA for the CDR3 is TGTGCCAGCAGCCGAACAGAGACCGGGAGCTACACCTTC.

The V gene is TRBV5-6, the J gene TRBJ1-2; maybe TRBD1 (5 bases). V shed 5 bases and J shed 4 bases, with 6 bases lying between them. This CDR3 has 11 residues. Per germline, CDR1 SGHDT and CDR2 YYEEEE. The DNA for the CDR3 is TGTGCCAGCAGTCAGGGCTATGGCTACACCTTC. This sequence encodes CASSQGYGYTF.

This chain uses TRBV29-1 with TRBJ2-2; TRBD2 aligns across 7 bases. The CDR3 runs 12 residues. The trim removed 7 bases at V and 4 bases at J, leaving 3 bases unmatched. Germline V lookup: CDR1 SQVTM, CDR2 ANQGSEA. CDR3 coding DNA: TGCAGCGCGGGACTAACCACCGGGGAGCTGTTTTTT. Protein: CSAGLTTGELFF.

This clone was seen only a few times. The chain combines TRBV30 with TRBJ1-1; unclear D gene. Germline loops: CDR1 GTSNPN, CDR2 SVGIG (reference sequence). Trimming pared 3 bases from V and 0 bases from J, leaving 5 bases between. The CDR3 length is 12 residues. The CDR3 bases are TGTGCCTGGAGGGATATGAACACTGAAGCTTTCTTT. It specifies CAWRDMNTEAFF.